This section outlines one TCR beta chain sequence together with its context. As yet, its antigen is unknown. This record comes from a study of human T cells and chemical hapten exposure. Germline CDR1 MNHEY, CDR2 SMNVEV (reference sequence). The V and J ends lost 5 bases and 0 bases, in that order; junction bases with no gene match: 7. The CDR3 extends over 17 amino acids. Time point meaning: healthy volunteer bleed at 2 weeks. Total RNA came from unfractionated whole blood. The library put unique molecular identifiers onto individual cDNA molecules. Under the authors' procedure: From about 20,000 to 690,000 TCRs were found per sample, with a median of roughly 89,000. A single record per CDR3 protein comes from TCRdb applying MiXCR to the RACE reads. These V and J calls rely on TCRdb rather than the paper's analysis. The data contain tens of thousands of distinct CDR3 sequences, approximately 9% of them singletons.

Whole-study findings and limits: There was no change with DPC sensitization in TCRs above 1 in 1000 frequency.

Sequencing was performed on whole blood. The gene calls are TRBV27 and TRBJ1-5; 10 positions agree with TRBD1. The TCR originated in a female donor in good health. Some clones in this sample may be carry-over from other donors' samples. The CDR3 is CASSPGTGVYSNQPQHF. The CDR3 coding sequence is TGTGCCAGCAGTCCCGGGACAGGGGTGTATAGCAATCAGCCCCAGCATTTT.